The clone carrying this TCR beta chain was seen a few times. This sample stems from a study of blood T cell repertoires in COVID-19. Study summary: Sample material is recorded as cDNA or gDNA derived from T cells, B-cell-depleted T cells, or PBMCs.

Measured with immunoSEQ multiplex PCR; TCRdb has only the in-frame clones, and not every one. This table holds about 180,000 clones, 70% to 90% found once. The CDR3 extends over 17 amino acids. Germline V gene lookup returns CDR1 SEHNR and CDR2 FQNEAQ (reference sequence). The V and J ends lost 1 base and 3 bases respectively, with 18 bases between them. The receptor was isolated from a woman aged 45-65 years with COVID-19, enrolled during active disease. Sequenced input: peripheral blood. V gene TRBV7-9 combines with J gene TRBJ1-2; no clear D gene. The CDR3, as DNA: TGTGCCAGCAGCTTAGACCCCCCGAGGGCCGGCCACTATGGCTACACCTTC. Translating gives CASSLDPPRAGHYGYTF.